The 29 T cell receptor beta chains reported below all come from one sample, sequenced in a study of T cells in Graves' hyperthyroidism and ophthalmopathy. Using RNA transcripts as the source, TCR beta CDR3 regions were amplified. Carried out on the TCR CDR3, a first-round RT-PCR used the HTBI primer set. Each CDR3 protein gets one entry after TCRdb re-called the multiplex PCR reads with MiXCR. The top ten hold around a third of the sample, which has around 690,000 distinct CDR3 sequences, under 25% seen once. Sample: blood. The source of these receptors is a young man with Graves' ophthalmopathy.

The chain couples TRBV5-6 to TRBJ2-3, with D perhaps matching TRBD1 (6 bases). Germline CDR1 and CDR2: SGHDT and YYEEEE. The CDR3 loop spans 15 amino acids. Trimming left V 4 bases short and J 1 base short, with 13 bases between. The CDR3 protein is CASSSGQTRTDTQYF. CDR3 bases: TGTGCCAGCAGCAGCGGACAGACCCGCACAGATACGCAGTATTTT.

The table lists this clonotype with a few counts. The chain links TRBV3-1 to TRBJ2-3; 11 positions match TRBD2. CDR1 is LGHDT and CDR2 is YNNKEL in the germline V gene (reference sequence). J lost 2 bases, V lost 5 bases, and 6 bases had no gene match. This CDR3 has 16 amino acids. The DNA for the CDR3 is TGTGCCAGCAGCATAGGGACTAGCGGAAACACAGATACGCAGTATTTT. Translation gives CASSIGTSGNTDTQYF.

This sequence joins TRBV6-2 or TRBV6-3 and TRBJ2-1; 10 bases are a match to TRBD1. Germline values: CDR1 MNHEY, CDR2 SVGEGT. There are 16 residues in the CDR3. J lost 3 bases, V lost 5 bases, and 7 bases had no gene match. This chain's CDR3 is CASSGTGAPLYNEQFF. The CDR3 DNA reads TGTGCCAGCAGTGGGACAGGGGCCCCCCTCTACAATGAGCAGTTCTTC.

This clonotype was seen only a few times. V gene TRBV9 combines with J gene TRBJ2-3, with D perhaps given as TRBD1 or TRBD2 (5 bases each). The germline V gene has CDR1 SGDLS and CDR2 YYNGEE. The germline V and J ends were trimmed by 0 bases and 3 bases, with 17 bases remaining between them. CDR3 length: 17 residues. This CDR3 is CASSVEGPPPKTDTQYF. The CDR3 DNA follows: TGTGCCAGCAGCGTAGAGGGACCCCCGCCCAAAACAGATACGCAGTATTTT. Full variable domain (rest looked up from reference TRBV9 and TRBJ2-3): DSGVTQTPKHLITATGQRVTLRCSPRSGDLSVYWYQQSLDQGLQFLIQYYNGEERAKGNILERFSAQQFPDLHSELNLSSLELGDSALYFCASSVEGPPPKTDTQYFGPGTRLTVL.

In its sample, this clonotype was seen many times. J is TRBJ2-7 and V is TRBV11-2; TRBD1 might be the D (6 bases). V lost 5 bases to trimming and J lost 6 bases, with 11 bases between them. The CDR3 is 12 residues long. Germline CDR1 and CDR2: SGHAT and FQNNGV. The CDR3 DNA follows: TGTGCCAGCAGCGCCAGGGGTGGCGAGCAGTACTTC. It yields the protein CASSARGGEQYF.

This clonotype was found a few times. CDR3 loop: CASSLDQRSYEQYF. DNA for the CDR3: TGTGCCAGCAGTTTAGATCAGCGATCCTACGAGCAGTACTTC. This chain joins TRBV12-3 or TRBV12-4 and TRBJ2-7, with D uncertain. The V gene lost 1 base and the J gene lost 1 base, with 8 bases spanning the gap. The CDR3 has 14 amino acids.

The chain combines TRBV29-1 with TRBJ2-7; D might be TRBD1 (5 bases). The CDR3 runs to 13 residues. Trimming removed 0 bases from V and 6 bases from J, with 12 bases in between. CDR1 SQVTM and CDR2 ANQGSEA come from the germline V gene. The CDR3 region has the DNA TGCAGCGTTGAAGATCCAGGGATGGGCGAGCAGTACTTC. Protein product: CSVEDPGMGEQYF.

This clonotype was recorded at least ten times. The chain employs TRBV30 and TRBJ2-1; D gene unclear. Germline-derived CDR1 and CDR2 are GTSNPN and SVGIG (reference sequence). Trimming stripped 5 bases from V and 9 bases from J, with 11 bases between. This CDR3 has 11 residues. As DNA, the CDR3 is TGTGCCTGGTCTAGGACGTCTGAGCAGTTCTTC. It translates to CAWSRTSEQFF.

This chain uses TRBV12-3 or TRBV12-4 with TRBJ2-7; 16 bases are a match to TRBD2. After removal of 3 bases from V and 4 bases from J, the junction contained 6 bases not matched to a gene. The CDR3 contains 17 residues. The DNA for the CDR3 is TGTGCCAGCAGTTTGGTGGAGGGACTAGCGGGAGGGTACGAGCAGTACTTC. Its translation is CASSLVEGLAGGYEQYF.

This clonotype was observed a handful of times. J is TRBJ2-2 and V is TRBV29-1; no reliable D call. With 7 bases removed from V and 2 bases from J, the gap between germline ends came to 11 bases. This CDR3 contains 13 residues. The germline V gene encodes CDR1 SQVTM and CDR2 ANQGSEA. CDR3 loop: CSAVDQNTGELFF. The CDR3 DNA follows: TGCAGCGCCGTGGACCAAAACACCGGGGAGCTGTTTTTT.

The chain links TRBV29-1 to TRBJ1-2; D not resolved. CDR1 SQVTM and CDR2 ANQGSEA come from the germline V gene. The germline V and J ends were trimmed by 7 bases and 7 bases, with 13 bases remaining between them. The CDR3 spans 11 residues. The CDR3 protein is CSEGWLGGYTF. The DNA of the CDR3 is TGCAGCGAGGGATGGTTGGGTGGCTACACCTTC. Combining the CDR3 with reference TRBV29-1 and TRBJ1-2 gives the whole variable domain SAVISQKPSRDICQRGTSLTIQCQVDSQVTMMFWYRQQPGQSLTLIATANQGSEATYESGFVIDKFPISRPNLTFSTLTVSNMSPEDSSIYLCSEGWLGGYTFGSGTRLTVV.

The CDR3 sequence: CSATESGSSGNTIYF. The CDR3 DNA sequence: TGCAGTGCAACGGAATCGGGGTCATCTGGAAACACCATATATTTT. This chain links TRBV20-1 with TRBJ1-3; the D is unclear. This CDR3 contains 15 residues. The V and J ends lost 6 bases and 1 base respectively, with 16 bases between them. CDR1 is DFQATT and CDR2 is SNEGSKA in the germline V gene (reference sequence).

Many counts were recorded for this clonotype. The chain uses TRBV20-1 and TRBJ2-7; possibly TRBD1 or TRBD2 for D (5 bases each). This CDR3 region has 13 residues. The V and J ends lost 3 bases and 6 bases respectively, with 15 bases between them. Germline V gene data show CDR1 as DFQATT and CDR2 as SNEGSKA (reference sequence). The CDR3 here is CSASGTVRSEQYF. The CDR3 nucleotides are TGCAGTGCTAGCGGGACGGTAAGGTCCGAGCAGTACTTC.

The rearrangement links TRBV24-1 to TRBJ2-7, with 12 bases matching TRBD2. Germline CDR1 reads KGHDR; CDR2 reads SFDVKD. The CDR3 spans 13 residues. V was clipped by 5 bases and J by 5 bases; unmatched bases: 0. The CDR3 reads CATSGLAGDEQYF. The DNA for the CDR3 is TGTGCCACCAGTGGACTAGCGGGAGACGAGCAGTACTTC.

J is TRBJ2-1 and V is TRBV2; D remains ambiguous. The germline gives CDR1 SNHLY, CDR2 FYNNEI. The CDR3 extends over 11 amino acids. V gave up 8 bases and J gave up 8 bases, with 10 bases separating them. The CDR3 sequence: CASGSIDEQFF. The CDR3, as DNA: TGTGCCAGCGGCTCAATCGATGAGCAGTTCTTC.

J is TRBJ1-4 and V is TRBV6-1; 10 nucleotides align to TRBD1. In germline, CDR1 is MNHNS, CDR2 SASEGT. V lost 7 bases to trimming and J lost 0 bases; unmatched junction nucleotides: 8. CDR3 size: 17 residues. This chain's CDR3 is CASIKRGQGTTNEKLFF. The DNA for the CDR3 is TGTGCCAGCATCAAGAGGGGACAGGGGACAACTAATGAAAAACTGTTTTTT.

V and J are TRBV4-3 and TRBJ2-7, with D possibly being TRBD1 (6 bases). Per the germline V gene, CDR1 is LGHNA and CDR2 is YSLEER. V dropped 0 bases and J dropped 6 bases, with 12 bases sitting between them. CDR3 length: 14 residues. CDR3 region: CASSQDLGAIEQYF. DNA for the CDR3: TGCGCCAGCAGCCAAGATTTGGGGGCTATCGAGCAGTACTTC.

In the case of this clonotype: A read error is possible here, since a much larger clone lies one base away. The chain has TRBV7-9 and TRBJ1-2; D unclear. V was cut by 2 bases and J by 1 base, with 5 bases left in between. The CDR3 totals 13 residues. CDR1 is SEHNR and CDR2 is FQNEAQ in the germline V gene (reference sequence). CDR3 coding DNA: TGTGCCAGCAGCTTACGGGTTAACTATGGCTACACCTTC. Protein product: CASSLRVNYGYTF.

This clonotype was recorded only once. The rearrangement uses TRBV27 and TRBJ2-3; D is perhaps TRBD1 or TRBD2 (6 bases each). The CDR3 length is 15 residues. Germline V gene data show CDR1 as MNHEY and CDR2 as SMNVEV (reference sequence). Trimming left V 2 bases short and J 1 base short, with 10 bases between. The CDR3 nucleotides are TGTGCCAGCAGTTTACTGAGGGGGGGCACAGATACGCAGTATTTT. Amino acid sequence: CASSLLRGGTDTQYF.

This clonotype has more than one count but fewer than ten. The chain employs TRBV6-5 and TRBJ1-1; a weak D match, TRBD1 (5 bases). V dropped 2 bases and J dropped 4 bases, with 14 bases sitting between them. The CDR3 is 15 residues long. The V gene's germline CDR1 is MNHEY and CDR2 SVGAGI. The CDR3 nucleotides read TGTGCCAGCAGTTACCAGGGTGGGTTAGGCACTGAAGCTTTCTTT. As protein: CASSYQGGLGTEAFF.

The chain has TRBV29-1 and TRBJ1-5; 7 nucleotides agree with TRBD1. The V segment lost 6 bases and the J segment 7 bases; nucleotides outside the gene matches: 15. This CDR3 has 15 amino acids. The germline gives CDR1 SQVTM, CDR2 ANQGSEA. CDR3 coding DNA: TGCAGCGTGGGGACGGGCACAGGGGCAGGACAGCCCCAGCATTTT. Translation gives CSVGTGTGAGQPQHF.

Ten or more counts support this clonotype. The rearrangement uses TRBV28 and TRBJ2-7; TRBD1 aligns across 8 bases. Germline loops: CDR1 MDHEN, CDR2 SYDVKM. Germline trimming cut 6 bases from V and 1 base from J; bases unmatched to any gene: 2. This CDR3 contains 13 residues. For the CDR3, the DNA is TGTGCCAGCAGGGACAGGGAGTCCTACGAGCAGTACTTC. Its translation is CASRDRESYEQYF. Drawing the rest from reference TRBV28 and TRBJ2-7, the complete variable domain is DVKVTQSSRYLVKRTGEKVFLECVQDMDHENMFWYRQDPGLGLRLIYFSYDVKMKEKGDIPEGYSVSREKKERFSLILESASTNQTSMYLCASRDRESYEQYFGPGTRLTVT.

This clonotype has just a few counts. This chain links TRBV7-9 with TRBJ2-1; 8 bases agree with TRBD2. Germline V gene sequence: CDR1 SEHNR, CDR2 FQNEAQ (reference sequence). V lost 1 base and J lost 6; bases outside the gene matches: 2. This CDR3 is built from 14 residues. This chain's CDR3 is CASSLELAVNEQFF. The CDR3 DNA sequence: TGTGCCAGCAGCTTAGAACTAGCGGTCAATGAGCAGTTCTTC.

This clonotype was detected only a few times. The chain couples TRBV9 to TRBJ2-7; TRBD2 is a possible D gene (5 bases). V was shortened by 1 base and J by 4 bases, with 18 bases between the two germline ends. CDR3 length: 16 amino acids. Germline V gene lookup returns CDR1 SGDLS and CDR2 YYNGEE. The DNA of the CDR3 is TGTGCCAGCAGCGTAACGGCGGAAGAGGGAATTTACGAGCAGTACTTC. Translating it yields CASSVTAEEGIYEQYF.

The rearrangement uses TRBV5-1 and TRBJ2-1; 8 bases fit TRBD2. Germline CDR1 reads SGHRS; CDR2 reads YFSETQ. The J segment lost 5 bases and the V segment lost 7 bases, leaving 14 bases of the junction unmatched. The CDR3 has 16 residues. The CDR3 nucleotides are TGCGCCAGCCACGGAGGACTAGCCGGGGCGAACAATGAGCAGTTCTTC. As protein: CASHGGLAGANNEQFF.

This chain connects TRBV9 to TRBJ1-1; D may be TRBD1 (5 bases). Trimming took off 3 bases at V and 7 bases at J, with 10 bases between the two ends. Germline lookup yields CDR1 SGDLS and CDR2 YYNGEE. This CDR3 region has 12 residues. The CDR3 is CASSAGTGEAFF. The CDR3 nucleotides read TGTGCCAGCAGCGCCGGGACGGGTGAAGCTTTCTTT.

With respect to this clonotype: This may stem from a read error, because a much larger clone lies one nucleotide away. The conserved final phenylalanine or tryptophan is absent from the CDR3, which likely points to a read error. CDR3 coding DNA: TGTGCCAGCAGTTACGGCGTGGAGTTCCAAGAGACCCAGTACCTC. Its translation: CASSYGVEFQETQYL. The chain combines TRBV6-9 with TRBJ2-5; the D is unclear. V was cut by 3 bases and J by 1 base, with 12 bases left in between. There are 15 residues in the CDR3. Germline-derived CDR1 and CDR2 are MNHGY and SVAAGI.

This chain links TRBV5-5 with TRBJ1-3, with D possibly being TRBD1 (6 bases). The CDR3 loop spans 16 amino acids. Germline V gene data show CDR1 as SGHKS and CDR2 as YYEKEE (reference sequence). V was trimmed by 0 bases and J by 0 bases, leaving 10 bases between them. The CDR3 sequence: CASSLDRVFSGNTIYF. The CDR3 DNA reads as TGTGCCAGCAGCTTGGACAGGGTGTTCTCTGGAAACACCATATATTTT.

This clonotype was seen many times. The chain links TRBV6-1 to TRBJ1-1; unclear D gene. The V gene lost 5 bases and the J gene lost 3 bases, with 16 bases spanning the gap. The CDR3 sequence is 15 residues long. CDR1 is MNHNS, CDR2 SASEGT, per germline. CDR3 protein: CASSPRKVSHTEAFF. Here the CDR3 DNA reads TGTGCCAGCAGTCCCAGGAAGGTGAGCCACACTGAAGCTTTCTTT.